This T cell receptor beta chain was found in a study of cytomegalovirus exposure and HLA in healthy donors. Study-wide findings and caveats: Productive rates of about 90% or about 30% were seen for most TCR beta V segments in an earlier analysis. Listed as cytomegalovirus-associated were over 150 TCR beta chains. The majority of CMV-associated TCR beta chains were reported as apparently HLA-restricted in a later analysis. A later analysis reported that several of the most significant clusters appeared to be linked to common viral pathogens, among them Epstein-Barr virus.

CDR3 length: 14 residues. Germline lookup yields CDR1 SGHTA and CDR2 FQGNSA. The V end was cut by 4 bases, the J end by 8 bases, with 14 bases between. Concerning this clone: Its matching antigen is unknown.

Use of 60 Vbeta and 13 Jbeta primers characterized the PCR. This table comes from immunoSEQ multiplex PCR, and its TCRdb copy is limited to in-frame clones, with some not included. The sample has over 30,000 clones; 65% to 75% are singletons. The chain carries TRBV7-2 and TRBJ1-4, with D unclear. The sample taken for sequencing was PBMCs. The origin of this receptor is a man aged 35-49 years in good health and CMV-seropositive. The CDR3 loop reads CASSSPGRPEKLFF. The CDR3 DNA is TGTGCCAGCAGCTCCCCGGGTCGACCCGAAAAACTGTTTTTT.